This TCR beta chain is from a study of breast tumors, draining lymph nodes, adjacent tissues. Turning to this clonotype: Its antigen is unidentified. A read error may be the cause here, since a much bigger clone is one base away.

The CDR3 runs to 16 residues. Looked up from germline, CDR1 is SEHNR and CDR2 is FQNEAQ (reference sequence). MiXCR, run by TCRdb on the multiplex PCR reads, gives a single entry per CDR3 protein. The data show 15,000 to 16,000 distinct CDR3 sequences, about half seen once. Study-wide points: Luminal-like breast cancer showed significantly greater tumor-nontumor repertoire similarity than basal-like breast cancer did. The data were judged consistent with most tumor T cells coming from lymph node and expanding in tumor. Data only fit, rather than demonstrated, lymph node origin of most tumor T cells. Tumors had less TCR diversity than lymph nodes, more than nontumor tissue.

The receptor was derived from a female donor with breast cancer. Some clones in this sample may be carry-over from other donors' samples. V and J are TRBV7-9 and TRBJ1-1; 12 bases map to TRBD1. Source material: tumor-adjacent breast tissue. CDR3 sequence: CASSQGQGAVVTEALF. CDR3 DNA sequence: TGTGCCAGCAGCCAGGGACAGGGGGCCGTCGTCACTGAAGCTCTCTTT. The complete variable domain, with remaining parts taken from reference TRBV7-9 and TRBJ1-1, reads DTGVSQNPRHKITKRGQNVTFRCDPISEHNRLYWYRQTLGQGPEFLTYFQNEAQLEKSRLLSDRFSAERPKGSFSTLEIQRTEQGDSAMYLCASSQGQGAVVTEALFGQGTRLTVV.